These 5 T cell receptor beta chains were all obtained from the same sample, sequenced in a study of chemoradiotherapy in HPV16-positive cancers. TCRdb's copy holds only in-frame clones and misses some; the assay was immunoSEQ multiplex PCR. The data contain 1,500 to 2,500 clones, roughly 90% of them singletons. The source material was tumor tissue, sampled from a patient who underwent chemoradiotherapy. The receptors originated from a human donor with HPV-associated anogenital cancer.

The chain has TRBV29-1 and TRBJ2-7; 9 positions match TRBD2. With 4 bases clipped from V and 3 bases from J, the junction kept 4 bases outside the gene matches. The CDR3 consists of 13 residues. From germline, CDR1 is SQVTM and CDR2 ANQGSEA. CDR3 region: CSVVTSGDYEQYF. As DNA, the CDR3 is TGCAGCGTTGTGACTAGCGGAGACTACGAGCAGTACTTC.

This chain connects TRBV6-4 to TRBJ1-3; a possible D gene is TRBD1 (5 bases). V lost 5 bases and J lost 3, with 20 bases in between. CDR1 is MRHNA, CDR2 SNTAGT, per germline. The CDR3 contains 17 residues. The CDR3 loop is CASSRTTGTENGNTIYF. For the CDR3, the DNA is TGTGCCAGCAGTCGAACCACCGGGACGGAGAATGGAAACACCATATATTTT.

The chain uses TRBV27 and TRBJ2-1; perhaps D is TRBD1 or TRBD2 (5 bases each). Trimming cost V 6 bases and J 2 bases, with 11 bases left between them. CDR1 is MNHEY and CDR2 is SMNVEV in the germline V gene (reference sequence). This CDR3 is 14 amino acids long. The CDR3 protein is CASRGTAPYNEQFF. The CDR3 region has the DNA TGTGCCAGCAGGGGGACGGCCCCCTACAATGAGCAGTTCTTC.

This clone came up a few times. The chain employs TRBV9 and TRBJ2-7, with D perhaps assigned TRBD1 or TRBD2 (5 bases each). The germline V and J ends were trimmed by 4 bases and 2 bases, with 13 bases remaining between them. Germline CDR1 SGDLS, CDR2 YYNGEE. There are 14 residues in the CDR3. CDR3 protein: CASSPRDVPYEQYV. The CDR3 DNA follows: TGTGCCAGCAGCCCCCGGGACGTTCCCTACGAGCAGTACGTC.

The chain joins TRBV6-6 to TRBJ1-1; D unclear. Between the trimmed V and J ends, which lost 6 bases and 1 base, there was a span of 3 bases. CDR3 length equals 11 residues. Germline lookup yields CDR1 MNHNY and CDR2 SVGAGI (reference sequence). The CDR3 loop is CASRQNTEAFF. In nucleotides, the CDR3 is TGTGCCAGCAGACAGAACACTGAAGCTTTCTTT.